The next 19 T cell receptor beta chains were all read from a single sample in a study of T-cell reconstitution after alpha-beta-depleted transplantation in children. For TCRbeta, the library was prepared with unique molecular identifiers. Using its own MiXCR run on the PCR reads, TCRdb lists one record per CDR3 protein. Of about 150,000 distinct CDR3 sequences in the sample, around 10% were seen once. Specimen: PBMCs, collected before TCRalphabeta/CD19-depleted stem cell transplant. The receptor source for this set is a boy aged 2 to 10 with acute myeloid leukemia, due to receive a stem cell transplant.

This clonotype was seen repeatedly, ten times or more. The V gene is TRBV7-6, the J gene TRBJ2-1; perhaps TRBD1 as D (6 bases). The CDR3 is made up of 14 amino acids. From germline, CDR1 is SGHVS and CDR2 FNYEAQ. Trimming took 0 bases from V and 8 from J, leaving 11 bases between them. CDR3 DNA sequence: TGTGCCAGCAGCTTAGCGGGGGCTGAGGATGAGCAGTTCTTC. Amino acids: CASSLAGAEDEQFF.

The sample holds many counts of this clonotype. This chain connects TRBV20-1 to TRBJ2-5; TRBD2 is a possible D gene (5 bases). CDR3 length: 13 amino acids. With 6 bases removed from V and 2 bases from J, the gap between germline ends came to 13 bases. Germline values: CDR1 DFQATT, CDR2 SNEGSKA (reference sequence). In DNA, the CDR3 is TGCAGTGCCCCCCGGGAAAAACAAGAGACCCAGTACTTC. Its protein is CSAPREKQETQYF.

A word on this clonotype: One end of the junction is discordant with germline, which a read error may explain. The chain joins TRBV20-1 to TRBJ2-7; 13 bases agree with TRBD2. Germline V gene data show CDR1 as DFQATT and CDR2 as SNEGSKA (reference sequence). The CDR3 is made up of 16 amino acids. The CDR3 is CCARDRRTSGSYEQYF. The DNA for the CDR3 is TGCTGTGCTAGAGATCGGAGGACTAGCGGGAGCTACGAGCAGTACTTC.

This clonotype was found many times. The V and J genes are TRBV2 and TRBJ1-2; tentatively, D is TRBD1 (5 bases). The CDR3 length is 14 residues. V lost 4 bases, J lost 7 bases, and 16 bases lay in between. Germline CDR1 is SNHLY and CDR2 is FYNNEI. The CDR3 DNA reads TGTGCCAGCAGTGCGGTGGTAGCAGGGACTGGCTACACCTTC. Its translation: CASSAVVAGTGYTF.

This clonotype was recorded at least ten times. The chain uses TRBV19 and TRBJ2-7; D remains ambiguous. The germline gives CDR1 LNHDA, CDR2 SQIVND (reference sequence). V lost 2 bases and J 4 bases, leaving 9 bases between the germline ends. This CDR3 has 13 residues. As DNA, the CDR3 is TGTGCCAGTAGTATATTCAGCAGTTACGAGCAGTACTTC. Translating gives CASSIFSSYEQYF.

This clonotype has ten or more counts. J is TRBJ2-7 and V is TRBV19; TRBD2 agrees at 13 bases. The V segment lost 3 bases and the J segment 5 bases; nucleotides outside the gene matches: 4. This CDR3 is 15 amino acids long. The V gene's germline CDR1 is LNHDA and CDR2 SQIVND (reference sequence). The CDR3: CASSIRTSGRHEQYF. The CDR3, as DNA: TGTGCCAGTAGTATTCGGACTAGCGGGAGACACGAGCAGTACTTC.

This clonotype was recorded at least ten times. Here the CDR3 DNA reads TGTGCCAGCAGGGAACAGGGGAGTGAAGCTTTCTTT. This encodes CASREQGSEAFF. The chain is built from TRBV12-3 or TRBV12-4 and TRBJ1-1; TRBD1 matches at 7 bases. The CDR3 has 12 residues. The V segment lost 6 bases and the J segment 7 bases; nucleotides outside the gene matches: 5.

This clonotype was recorded many times. This rearrangement joins TRBV9 to TRBJ1-1, with a weak D call TRBD1 (5 bases). This CDR3 has 15 amino acids. Germline V gene lookup returns CDR1 SGDLS and CDR2 YYNGEE. V was pared by 0 bases and J by 0 bases, with 9 bases between. DNA for the CDR3: TGTGCCAGCAGCGTAGATGGCAGGGTGAACACTGAAGCTTTCTTT. It encodes CASSVDGRVNTEAFF.

The rearrangement joins TRBV7-2 to TRBJ1-3; tentative D call: TRBD1 (5 bases). Germline CDR1 is SGHTA and CDR2 is FQGNSA. V was pared by 0 bases and J by 8 bases, with 11 bases between. This CDR3 region has 14 residues. The CDR3 here is CASSLAQGPDTIYF. DNA for the CDR3: TGTGCCAGCAGCTTAGCCCAGGGTCCGGACACCATATATTTT.

There are many counts of this clonotype. This chain's CDR3 is CASSFQPDNEQFF. The CDR3 DNA is TGCGCCAGCAGCTTCCAGCCAGACAATGAGCAGTTCTTC. The chain is built from TRBV5-1 and TRBJ2-1; D gene uncertain. Trimming removed 2 bases at V and 5 bases at J, with 8 bases between. Germline V CDR1 and CDR2: SGHRS, YFSETQ. This CDR3 contains 13 residues.

This clonotype came up a few times. The J gene is TRBJ1-1, the V gene TRBV10-3, with D perhaps TRBD1 (5 bases). Germline V lookup: CDR1 ENHRY, CDR2 SYGVKD. Between the trimmed V and J ends, which lost 5 bases and 3 bases, there was a span of 16 bases. The CDR3 spans 15 residues. CDR3 residues: CAISLTPGEDTEAFF. CDR3 nucleotide sequence: TGTGCCATCAGTCTAACTCCGGGGGAGGACACTGAAGCTTTCTTT.

This clonotype has at least ten counts. V and J are TRBV7-9 and TRBJ2-2; D is unclear. Per germline, CDR1 SEHNR and CDR2 FQNEAQ (reference sequence). Trimming took off 2 bases at V and 0 bases at J, with 7 bases between the two ends. The CDR3 is made up of 15 amino acids. The CDR3 loop reads CASSLRTSNTGELFF. CDR3 coding DNA: TGTGCCAGCAGCTTACGTACTTCGAACACCGGGGAGCTGTTTTTT.

The genes are TRBV20-1 and TRBJ2-1; 11 positions agree with TRBD2. V shed 4 bases and J 9 bases; nucleotides not matched to a gene: 8. CDR3 length: 14 amino acids. Germline V CDR1 and CDR2: DFQATT, SNEGSKA (reference sequence). The CDR3 here is CSATSGRSFGEQFF. The CDR3 bases are TGCAGTGCTACTAGCGGGAGGAGCTTTGGTGAGCAGTTCTTC.

This clonotype was seen at least ten times. The V and J genes are TRBV10-1 and TRBJ2-7; 8 bases line up with TRBD1. The CDR3 is 13 amino acids. Per the germline V gene, CDR1 is WNHNN and CDR2 is SYGVQD (reference sequence). Trimming at V came to 10 bases and at J to 5 bases, leaving 10 bases not matched to a gene. CDR3 protein: CATSTGAVHEQYF. Written as DNA, the CDR3 is TGCGCCACTTCGACAGGGGCAGTCCACGAGCAGTACTTC.

This clonotype was seen ten or more times. The chain carries TRBV29-1 and TRBJ2-5, with D perhaps matching TRBD1 (6 bases). The germline V and J ends were trimmed by 4 bases and 4 bases, with 13 bases remaining between them. This CDR3 has 13 amino acids. Germline CDR1 is SQVTM and CDR2 is ANQGSEA. DNA of the CDR3: TGCAGCGTTGGGACGGTGGGGGCAGAGACCCAGTACTTC. Translation gives CSVGTVGAETQYF.

The chain recombines TRBV3-1 with TRBJ2-1, with 8 bases aligning to TRBD2. Germline V gene lookup returns CDR1 LGHDT and CDR2 YNNKEL (reference sequence). V lost 4 bases, J lost 8 bases, and 7 bases stayed unmatched. This CDR3 is 14 amino acids long. CDR3 sequence (DNA): TGTGCCAGCAGCCTCGGGGGGGGGAGCGATGAGCAGTTCTTC. Its protein product is CASSLGGGSDEQFF.

In this sample, this clonotype turned up many times. The rearrangement links TRBV6-5 to TRBJ1-4, with 8 bases matching TRBD1. The germline gives CDR1 MNHEY, CDR2 SVGAGI. The ends lost 7 bases at V and 8 bases at J; junction bases unmatched: 12. This CDR3 contains 15 residues. Here the CDR3 reads CASITTGVGREKLFF. CDR3 nucleotide sequence: TGTGCCAGCATTACGACAGGGGTCGGTCGGGAAAAACTGTTTTTT.

J is TRBJ2-1 and V is TRBV5-5, with TRBD1 matching 11 bases. This CDR3 comprises 15 residues. Germline CDR1 SGHKS, CDR2 YYEKEE (reference sequence). J was trimmed by 10 bases and V by 3 bases; bases with no gene match: 9. Here the CDR3 DNA reads TGTGCCAGCAGCTCCTTCGGGACAGGGGGGTGGGAGCAGTTCTTC. Encoded protein: CASSSFGTGGWEQFF.

Comment on this clonotype: This sequence may be a read error, since a much larger clone differs from it by one base. V gene TRBV5-1 combines with J gene TRBJ1-2; D is undetermined. CDR1 is SGHRS, CDR2 YFSETQ, per germline. The CDR3 sequence is 13 residues long. The CDR3 protein is CASRLAGFDGYTF. The CDR3, as DNA: TGCGCCAGCAGATTGGCCGGGTTTGATGGCTACACCTTC.